This TCR beta chain was captured in a study of cytomegalovirus exposure and HLA in healthy donors. Study details: Approximately 83 million unique TCRs from HLA-typed donors were held in an early data release.

Study-level findings and limits: A later analysis associated about 18,000 TCR beta sequences with HLA alleles at a 0.05 false discovery rate. Some highly shared sequence variants likely arose as a pipeline artifact.

Germline lookup yields CDR1 SGHRS and CDR2 YFSETQ. V was pared by 4 bases and J by 5 bases, with 5 bases of the junction left unmatched. The CDR3 loop spans 13 amino acids. For this clone: As yet, its antigen is unknown.

PCR amplification relied on 60 Vbeta primers (plus 13 Jbeta primers). Using immunoSEQ multiplex PCR, the repertoire was profiled, and TCRdb retains in-frame clones only, with some absent. The sample holds 35,000 to 45,000 clones. The J gene is TRBJ1-1, the V gene TRBV5-1; TRBD1 matches at 7 bases. What was sequenced was PBMCs. The TCR sequence derives from a man aged 30 to 39 in good health and CMV-seronegative. CDR3 sequence reads: CASSQTGETEAFF. Written as DNA, the CDR3 is TGCGCCAGCAGCCAAACAGGGGAGACTGAAGCTTTCTTT.